This T cell receptor beta chain was identified in a study of PD-1 blockade in classical Hodgkin lymphoma. At the level of the study: Every 2 weeks, patients got 3 mg/kg intravenous nivolumab. Regarding the study as a whole: Relapsed/refractory patients reportedly had lower baseline diversity than newly diagnosed patients. Only CD4+ TCR diversity, not CD8+, had risen significantly by C4D1.

Time point described: cycle 4 day 1 (C4D1), after more than five weeks of nivolumab. All patients experienced relapse after autologous stem cell transplantation, and brentuximab vedotin exposure was variable. CDR1 and CDR2 from the germline V gene are MNHEY and SMNVEV (reference sequence). With V trimmed by 3 bases and J by 4 bases, 8 bases remained unmatched. This CDR3 spans 15 amino acids. Profiled with immunoSEQ multiplex PCR; TCRdb holds only in-frame clones, not every one. The sample records roughly 100,000 clones, just under 80% being singletons. Regarding this clone: Its specificity is unknown.

This sequence was found in a human donor with classical Hodgkin lymphoma. Specimen: peripheral blood mononuclear cells (PBMCs), collected before the fourth cycle of nivolumab. The rearrangement uses TRBV27 and TRBJ1-2; 7 bases agree with TRBD1. The CDR3 sequence: CASSFRDRESYGYTF. The CDR3 DNA is TGTGCCAGCAGTTTCCGTGACAGGGAAAGCTATGGCTACACCTTC.